A selection of T cell receptor beta chains follows, all from one sample in a study of T cells in Graves' hyperthyroidism and ophthalmopathy. From the multiplex PCR reads, TCRdb called clonotypes with MiXCR, one entry per CDR3 protein. The repertoire holds about 560,000 distinct CDR3 sequences, over 15% seen once, with about 20% in the top ten. Sequencing input: blood. The receptor source for this set is a woman in her late teens or twenties with Graves' hyperthyroidism. CDR3s include the opening cysteine and the closing phenylalanine or tryptophan. The D gene is left open where the match is weak. Only part of the rows carry a size: once, few, many, or a class if the clone is expanded.

v_gene: TRBV29-1; d_gene: NA; abundance: NA; j_gene: TRBJ1-2; CDR3aa: CSVAISNYGYTF; CDR3nt: TGCAGCGTTGCTATCAGTAACTATGGCTACACCTTC
v_gene: TRBV9; d_gene: NA; abundance: NA; j_gene: TRBJ2-5; CDR3aa: CASSPPQKTARETQYF; CDR3nt: TGTGCCAGCAGCCCACCCCAGAAGACAGCCAGGGAGACCCAGTACTTC
v_gene: TRBV6-1; d_gene: TRBD2; abundance: many; j_gene: TRBJ2-7; CDR3aa: CASQLAALYEQYF; CDR3nt: TGTGCCAGCCAACTAGCGGCCCTCTACGAGCAGTACTTC
v_gene: TRBV9; d_gene: TRBD2; abundance: NA; j_gene: TRBJ2-3; CDR3aa: CASSESSGRATDTQYF; CDR3nt: TGTGCCAGCAGCGAGTCTAGCGGACGGGCCACAGATACGCAGTATTTT
v_gene: TRBV3-1; d_gene: TRBD1; abundance: few; j_gene: TRBJ2-3; CDR3aa: CASSQEFGQGDITDTQYF; CDR3nt: TGTGCCAGCAGCCAAGAGTTTGGGCAGGGGGACATCACAGATACGCAGTATTTT
v_gene: TRBV7-9; d_gene: TRBD1; abundance: NA; j_gene: TRBJ1-2; CDR3aa: CASSKPGTGLFSNYGYTF; CDR3nt: TGTGCCAGCAGCAAACCCGGGACAGGGCTGTTCTCTAACTATGGCTACACCTTC
v_gene: TRBV4-1; d_gene: NA; abundance: NA; j_gene: TRBJ1-5; CDR3aa: CASSQEGARGGQPQHF; CDR3nt: TGCGCCAGCAGCCAAGAAGGGGCCAGGGGAGGGCAGCCCCAGCATTTT
v_gene: TRBV28; d_gene: NA; abundance: many; j_gene: TRBJ1-4; CDR3aa: CASSLGLGARNEKLFF; CDR3nt: TGTGCCAGCAGTTTAGGGTTGGGAGCCCGGAATGAAAAACTGTTTTTT
v_gene: TRBV20-1; d_gene: NA; abundance: NA; j_gene: TRBJ2-7; CDR3aa: CSAFKDLYEQYF; CDR3nt: TGCAGTGCCTTTAAGGACCTATACGAGCAGTACTTC
v_gene: TRBV28; d_gene: NA; abundance: many; j_gene: TRBJ2-5; CDR3aa: CASTQDRGGKTQYF; CDR3nt: TGTGCCAGCACCCAGGACCGAGGCGGAAAGACCCAGTACTTC
v_gene: TRBV7-9; d_gene: NA; abundance: many; j_gene: TRBJ1-2; CDR3aa: CASSRQGGYTF; CDR3nt: TGTGCCAGCAGCAGACAAGGAGGCTACACCTTC
v_gene: TRBV20-1; d_gene: TRBD1; abundance: many; j_gene: TRBJ2-7; CDR3aa: CSASGTGVEQYF; CDR3nt: TGCAGTGCTTCTGGGACAGGGGTCGAGCAGTACTTC
v_gene: TRBV28; d_gene: NA; abundance: few; j_gene: TRBJ1-2; CDR3aa: CASSPGGAHYGYTF; CDR3nt: TGTGCCAGCAGTCCCGGTGGTGCCCACTATGGCTACACCTTC
v_gene: TRBV11-2; d_gene: NA; abundance: NA; j_gene: TRBJ1-1; CDR3aa: CASSTREAGHTEAFF; CDR3nt: TGTGCCAGCAGCACCAGGGAGGCAGGGCACACTGAAGCTTTCTTT
v_gene: TRBV24-1; d_gene: NA; abundance: NA; j_gene: TRBJ2-3; CDR3aa: CATSEKFSTDTQYF; CDR3nt: TGTGCCACCAGTGAAAAGTTTAGCACAGATACGCAGTATTTT
v_gene: TRBV4-3; d_gene: NA; abundance: few; j_gene: TRBJ1-1; CDR3aa: CASSQGGAGSSTEAFF; CDR3nt: TGCGCCAGCAGCCAAGGGGGTGCAGGGTCCAGCACTGAAGCTTTCTTT
v_gene: TRBV4-1; d_gene: NA; abundance: NA; j_gene: TRBJ2-1; CDR3aa: CASSPRDSPSNEQFF; CDR3nt: TGCGCCAGCAGCCCCCGGGACTCGCCCTCCAATGAGCAGTTCTTC
v_gene: TRBV6-1; d_gene: TRBD2; abundance: NA; j_gene: TRBJ2-3; CDR3aa: CASRLTSGGTDTQYF; CDR3nt: TGTGCCAGCAGACTGACTAGCGGGGGCACAGATACGCAGTATTTT
v_gene: TRBV30; d_gene: NA; abundance: many; j_gene: TRBJ2-3; CDR3aa: CAWKRQFTGSDTQYF; CDR3nt: TGTGCCTGGAAACGACAGTTTACGGGGTCAGATACGCAGTATTTT
v_gene: TRBV3-1; d_gene: NA; abundance: many; j_gene: TRBJ2-7; CDR3aa: CASSPGRYEQYF; CDR3nt: TGTGCCAGCAGCCCCGGGCGGTACGAGCAGTACTTC
v_gene: TRBV20-1; d_gene: NA; abundance: few; j_gene: TRBJ1-6; CDR3aa: CSARLGSGITNSPLHF; CDR3nt: TGCAGTGCTAGACTCGGGTCAGGGATTACCAATTCACCCCTCCACTTT
v_gene: TRBV7-9; d_gene: NA; abundance: NA; j_gene: TRBJ1-5; CDR3aa: CASSPTGISNQPQHF; CDR3nt: TGTGCCAGCAGCCCGACAGGCATTAGCAATCAGCCCCAGCATTTT
v_gene: TRBV20-1; d_gene: NA; abundance: many; j_gene: TRBJ2-7; CDR3aa: CSASNQGAYEQYF; CDR3nt: TGCAGTGCTAGTAATCAGGGTGCCTACGAGCAGTACTTC
v_gene: TRBV5-1; d_gene: NA; abundance: NA; j_gene: TRBJ2-1; CDR3aa: CASSLELGAAYNEQFF; CDR3nt: TGCGCCAGCAGCTTGGAATTGGGGGCAGCCTACAATGAGCAGTTCTTC
v_gene: TRBV6-2/TRBV6-3; d_gene: TRBD2; abundance: few; j_gene: TRBJ2-7; CDR3aa: CASRPTGLAGRRSYEQYF; CDR3nt: TGTGCCAGCAGACCAACGGGACTAGCGGGGAGAAGAAGCTACGAGCAGTACTTC
v_gene: TRBV6-1; d_gene: NA; abundance: NA; j_gene: TRBJ2-7; CDR3aa: CASSLWGKQYF; CDR3nt: TGTGCCAGCAGTCTCTGGGGAAAGCAGTACTTC
v_gene: TRBV28; d_gene: NA; abundance: many; j_gene: TRBJ2-5; CDR3aa: CASLFPGEETQYF; CDR3nt: TGTGCCAGCCTCTTCCCAGGAGAAGAGACCCAGTACTTC
v_gene: TRBV12-3/TRBV12-4; d_gene: NA; abundance: NA; j_gene: TRBJ2-7; CDR3aa: CASSRQNSYEQYF; CDR3nt: TGTGCCAGCAGTCGCCAGAATTCCTACGAGCAGTACTTC